The next 12 T cell receptor beta chains were all read from a single sample in a study of blood T cells in healthy people across ages. Primers used in a second PCR of roughly 6 to 12 cycles were a sample-barcoded 5' primer and a J-beta primer mix. TCRdb passed the 5' RACE reads through MiXCR, listing each CDR3 protein once. The repertoire includes hundreds of thousands of distinct CDR3 sequences, 58% of them detected once, and about 20% sits in the top ten. Sample: blood. These receptors were collected from a young man in good health.

This chain uses TRBV18 with TRBJ2-7; D uncertain. Germline V gene data show CDR1 as KGHSH and CDR2 as LQKENI. With 6 bases removed from V and 9 bases from J, the gap between germline ends came to 12 bases. The CDR3 spans 11 residues. The CDR3 sequence: CASSTRAVQYF. CDR3 coding DNA: TGTGCCAGCTCGACCCGGGCGGTGCAGTACTTC.

A few counts support this clonotype. The chain links TRBV20-1 to TRBJ2-6, with D possibly TRBD1 on 5 matching bases. Per the germline V gene, CDR1 is DFQATT and CDR2 is SNEGSKA (reference sequence). The CDR3 length is 15 residues. The ends were cut back, 4 bases at V and 0 bases at J, with 10 bases in the middle. CDR3 sequence reads: CSAKPQGSGANVLTF. CDR3 in DNA: TGCAGTGCTAAGCCCCAGGGCTCTGGGGCCAACGTCCTGACTTTC.

The chain has TRBV4-2 and TRBJ1-6, with no clear D. CDR1 LGHNA and CDR2 YNFKEQ come from the germline V gene. V was trimmed by 4 bases and J by 9 bases, leaving 13 bases between them. The CDR3 is made up of 14 amino acids. This CDR3 reads CASSLADVGSPLHF. The CDR3 region has the DNA TGTGCCAGCAGCCTAGCGGACGTCGGTTCACCCCTCCACTTT.

The chain has TRBV29-1 and TRBJ2-1, with 12 bases that match TRBD1. Germline V gene sequence: CDR1 SQVTM, CDR2 ANQGSEA. V lost 3 bases to trimming and J lost 2 bases; unmatched junction nucleotides: 2. The CDR3 has 15 residues. The CDR3 nucleotides read TGCAGCGTTGACGGGACAGGGGGCCCCTACAATGAGCAGTTCTTC. It encodes CSVDGTGGPYNEQFF.

In regard to this clonotype: A junction end diverges from the germline sequence, so it may reflect a read error. The J gene is TRBJ2-1, the V gene TRBV20-1; the D is unclear. Germline-derived CDR1 and CDR2 are DFQATT and SNEGSKA (reference sequence). This CDR3 comprises 13 residues. The CDR3 nucleotides read TGCAGTGCTAGTACTCCGGCCAACAATAAGCAGTTCTTC. Protein product: CSASTPANNKQFF.

The chain is built from TRBV30 and TRBJ2-3, with D possibly TRBD1 on 5 matching bases. The CDR3 is 15 residues long. Trimming shortened V by 2 bases and J by 6 bases, and 18 bases separated the two germline ends. Germline V gene data show CDR1 as GTSNPN and CDR2 as SVGIG (reference sequence). Written as DNA, the CDR3 is TGTGCCTGGAGTTATAAGGGGATAGGGTCGGATACGCAGTATTTT. Translating gives CAWSYKGIGSDTQYF.

The chain recombines TRBV3-1 with TRBJ2-4; D gene uncertain. Trimming removed 1 base at V and 8 bases at J, with 6 bases between. The CDR3 is 12 residues long. Per germline, CDR1 LGHDT and CDR2 YNNKEL (reference sequence). CDR3 sequence reads: CASSQVKDIQYF. CDR3 DNA: TGTGCCAGCAGCCAAGTGAAGGACATTCAGTACTTC.

A few counts support this clonotype. This chain links TRBV27 with TRBJ1-6; D perhaps matches TRBD1 (5 bases). This CDR3 has 16 residues. Germline loops: CDR1 MNHEY, CDR2 SMNVEV (reference sequence). Trimming shortened V by 5 bases and J by 3 bases, and 14 bases separated the two germline ends. The DNA for the CDR3 is TGTGCCAGCAGTGTCGCCGGACAATTCTATAATTCACCCCTCCACTTT. Translated: CASSVAGQFYNSPLHF.

The CDR3 loop reads CASSQGQGSLVTEAFF. The CDR3 nucleotides are TGTGCCAGCAGCCAGGGACAGGGGTCGTTGGTCACTGAAGCTTTCTTT. The chain combines TRBV4-2 with TRBJ1-1; 10 nucleotides line up with TRBD1. Germline CDR1 LGHNA, CDR2 YNFKEQ. The CDR3 totals 16 residues. Germline trimming cut 3 bases from V and 4 bases from J; bases unmatched to any gene: 8.

The chain uses TRBV25-1 and TRBJ2-5, with D uncertain. This CDR3 region has 13 residues. Germline values: CDR1 MGHDK, CDR2 SYGVNS. V was trimmed by 5 bases and J by 5 bases, leaving 12 bases between them. CDR3 amino acids: CASSNSVDETQYF. The CDR3 DNA is TGTGCCAGCAGTAACAGCGTAGATGAGACCCAGTACTTC. Drawing the rest from reference TRBV25-1 and TRBJ2-5, the complete variable domain is EADIYQTPRYLVIGTGKKITLECSQTMGHDKMYWYQQDPGMELHLIHYSYGVNSTEKGDLSSESTVSRIRTEHFPLTLESARPSHTSQYLCASSNSVDETQYFGPGTRLLVL.

This clonotype was detected only a few times. This rearrangement joins TRBV20-1 to TRBJ2-7; 7 nucleotides agree with TRBD1. CDR3 length equals 15 residues. Trimming at V came to 1 base and at J to 7 bases, leaving 13 bases not matched to a gene. Germline loops: CDR1 DFQATT, CDR2 SNEGSKA (reference sequence). The CDR3 DNA sequence: TGCAGTGCTAGAGGGGGGACAGCTAGATCGGGTGAGCAGTACTTC. Protein product: CSARGGTARSGEQYF.

Only a few counts were recorded for this clonotype. The rearrangement uses TRBV20-1 and TRBJ2-7; unclear D gene. With 5 bases removed from V and 6 bases from J, the gap between germline ends came to 11 bases. Per the germline V gene, CDR1 is DFQATT and CDR2 is SNEGSKA (reference sequence). CDR3 length: 11 amino acids. CDR3: CSARSDGEQYF. CDR3 in DNA: TGCAGTGCTCGTAGTGACGGCGAGCAGTACTTC.